This TCR beta chain was obtained from a study of T cell responses to AZD1222 COVID-19 vaccine. Study-wide results and caveats: Rises in breadth and depth of Spike-specific TCRs came after two AZD1222 doses. Only after the peak T cell response were repertoires sampled. Donors, mostly white British, included more females; clonal diversity was possibly underestimated.

Both about-4-week and about-12-week second-dose recipients were combined. With 6 bases clipped from V and 9 bases from J, the junction kept 6 bases outside the gene matches. CDR1 and CDR2 from the germline V gene are DFQATT and SNEGSKA (reference sequence). The length of the CDR3 is 11 residues. Worth noting for this clone: The antigen remains undetermined.

Repertoires were generated with immunoSEQ multiplex PCR, while TCRdb's copy carries only in-frame clones and drops some. The data hold about 120,000 clones, with around 93% observed a single time. The starting material was peripheral blood, obtained 28 days after the second AZD1222 dose. The chain employs TRBV20-1 and TRBJ2-3; 7 bases map to TRBD2. The sequence derives from an adult who received the AZD1222 COVID-19 vaccine. The CDR3: CSARTSATQYF. The CDR3 DNA reads as TGCAGTGCCCGAACTAGCGCAACGCAGTATTTT.